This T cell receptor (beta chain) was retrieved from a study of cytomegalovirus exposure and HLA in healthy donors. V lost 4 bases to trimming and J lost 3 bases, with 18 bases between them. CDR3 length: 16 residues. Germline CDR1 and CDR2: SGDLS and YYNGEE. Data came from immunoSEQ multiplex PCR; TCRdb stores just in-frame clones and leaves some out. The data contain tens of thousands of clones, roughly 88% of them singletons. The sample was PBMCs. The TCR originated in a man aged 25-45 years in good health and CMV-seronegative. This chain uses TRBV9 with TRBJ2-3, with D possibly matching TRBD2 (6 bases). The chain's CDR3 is CASSSLGGRGTDTQYF. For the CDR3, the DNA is TGTGCCAGCAGCTCCCTCGGAGGGCGGGGAACAGATACGCAGTATTTT.